These 22 T cell receptor beta chains were sequenced from one sample in a study of T cell responses to AZD1222 COVID-19 vaccine. Assay used: immunoSEQ multiplex PCR; TCRdb lists only in-frame clones, some missing. The table lists some 150,000 clones, around nine tenths of them singletons, with more than 3% in the top ten. The sequenced sample was peripheral blood, obtained 28 days after the second AZD1222 dose. Source of these receptors: an adult who received the AZD1222 COVID-19 vaccine.

The V call is TRBV28, the J call TRBJ1-5; the D gene is possibly TRBD1 (6 bases). The ends were cut back, 7 bases at V and 2 bases at J, with 18 bases in the middle. Per the germline V gene, CDR1 is MDHEN and CDR2 is SYDVKM. This CDR3 comprises 16 residues. Written as DNA, the CDR3 is TGTGCCAGCAATCCCCGCTCGGACAGACGCAATCAGCCCCAGCATTTT. It specifies CASNPRSDRRNQPQHF. Together with reference TRBV28 and TRBJ1-5, the CDR3 gives the full variable domain: DVKVTQSSRYLVKRTGEKVFLECVQDMDHENMFWYRQDPGLGLRLIYFSYDVKMKEKGDIPEGYSVSREKKERFSLILESASTNQTSMYLCASNPRSDRRNQPQHFGDGTRLSIL.

The J gene is TRBJ1-5, the V gene TRBV5-1; D possibly corresponds to TRBD1 (6 bases). V lost 2 bases and J lost 1, with 7 bases in between. CDR1 is SGHRS, CDR2 YFSETQ, per germline. This CDR3 is 14 amino acids long. The CDR3 nucleotides are TGCGCCAGCAGCTTAACAGGGAGCAATCAGCCCCAGCATTTT. Its protein product is CASSLTGSNQPQHF.

The chain has TRBV24-1 and TRBJ2-1; TRBD1 agrees at 9 bases. The CDR3 consists of 15 residues. Trimming took 5 bases from V and 8 from J; bases not matched to a gene: 9. CDR1 and CDR2 (germline): KGHDR, SFDVKD. CDR3 in DNA: TGTGCCACCAGTGGAGGGACAGGGACGGTGGATGAGCAGTTCTTC. Its translation: CATSGGTGTVDEQFF.

The rearrangement uses TRBV27 and TRBJ1-4; no clear D. V shed 5 bases and J shed 3 bases, with 13 bases lying between them. The CDR3 has 15 residues. In germline, CDR1 is MNHEY, CDR2 SMNVEV (reference sequence). The CDR3 is CASSPRPPPNEKLFF. CDR3 bases: TGTGCCAGCAGTCCCCGCCCTCCCCCTAATGAAAAACTGTTTTTT.

The CDR3 spells CASSLQAGNTIYF. CDR3 coding DNA: TGTGCCAGCAGCTTACAGGCTGGAAACACCATATATTTT. The V and J genes are TRBV7-3 and TRBJ1-3; no definite D call. The CDR3 spans 13 residues. Per the germline V gene, CDR1 is SGHTA and CDR2 is FQGTGA. The V gene lost 2 bases and the J gene lost 2 bases, with 4 bases spanning the gap.

CDR3: CASSRLAGEPETQYF. In DNA, the CDR3 is TGTGCCAGCAGCCGACTAGCGGGGGAGCCAGAGACCCAGTACTTC. The rearrangement links TRBV5-6 to TRBJ2-5; 12 positions match TRBD2. Germline V CDR1 and CDR2: SGHDT, YYEEEE. Trimming took 4 bases from V and 4 from J; bases not matched to a gene: 5. CDR3 size: 15 residues.

The chain recombines TRBV27 with TRBJ2-1, with TRBD2 matching over 10 bases. The V gene's germline CDR1 is MNHEY and CDR2 SMNVEV (reference sequence). CDR3 size: 18 residues. V dropped 8 bases and J dropped 9; count of bases not matched to a gene: 22. As DNA, the CDR3 is TGTGCCAGCGGAACCCCAACTAGCGGGATGGGGTCTCAGGCTGAGCAGTTCTTC. Protein: CASGTPTSGMGSQAEQFF.

The V and J genes are TRBV24-1 and TRBJ1-2; D might be TRBD1 (6 bases). The CDR3 runs to 14 residues. Germline lookup yields CDR1 KGHDR and CDR2 SFDVKD. Trimming shortened V by 6 bases and J by 5 bases, and 15 bases separated the two germline ends. This chain's CDR3 is CATSRDGTRYGYTF. CDR3 nucleotide sequence: TGTGCCACCAGTCGGGACGGGACACGGTATGGCTACACCTTC.

The chain employs TRBV23-1 and TRBJ1-5, with 10 bases identical to TRBD1. TRBV23-1 is filed as an ORF, its function uncertain. CDR3 size: 16 residues. V shed 0 bases, J shed 7 bases, and the junction held 6 bases outside the gene matches. This chain's CDR3 is CASSQSSWTGGQPQHF. CDR3 nucleotide sequence: TGCGCCAGCAGTCAATCCAGCTGGACAGGGGGGCAGCCCCAGCATTTT.

This clone was seen a single time. The chain couples TRBV6-2 or TRBV6-3 to TRBJ2-1; D not certain. The CDR3 has 17 residues. V was shortened by 5 bases and J by 0 bases, with 17 bases between the two germline ends. Germline CDR1 and CDR2: MNHEY and SVGEGT. CDR3 in amino acids: CASSGVVVTSSYNEQFF. The CDR3 coding sequence is TGTGCCAGCAGTGGGGTTGTGGTGACAAGCTCCTACAATGAGCAGTTCTTC.

This clone was counted a single time. The chain employs TRBV6-5 and TRBJ1-1, with a weak D call TRBD1 (6 bases). The CDR3 consists of 13 residues. V was shortened by 2 bases and J by 7 bases, with 11 bases between the two germline ends. From germline, CDR1 is MNHEY and CDR2 SVGAGI. CDR3 DNA: TGTGCCAGCAGTTACGACTGGGGGCGTGAAGCTTTCTTT. It specifies CASSYDWGREAFF.

The V gene is TRBV10-1, the J gene TRBJ1-2, with D uncertain. The V end lost 11 bases, the J end lost 0 bases, and 10 bases lay between the germline ends. Germline V CDR1 and CDR2: WNHNN, SYGVQD (reference sequence). The CDR3 covers 12 residues. The CDR3 DNA is TGCGCCTGCGGCGGGACTAACTATGGCTACACCTTC. Encoded protein: CACGGTNYGYTF.

This chain uses TRBV28 with TRBJ1-3; D uncertain. CDR1 and CDR2 (germline): MDHEN, SYDVKM. Trimming pared 2 bases from V and 0 bases from J, leaving 11 bases between. The CDR3 runs to 16 residues. In nucleotides, the CDR3 is TGTGCCAGCAGTTTAGACACCGGGCTCTCTGGAAACACCATATATTTT. Translating it yields CASSLDTGLSGNTIYF.

This chain connects TRBV7-9 to TRBJ1-2, with unresolved D. CDR1 is SEHNR, CDR2 FQNEAQ, per germline (reference sequence). Trimming pared 4 bases from V and 4 bases from J, leaving 16 bases between. The CDR3 totals 15 residues. The CDR3 DNA is TGTGCCAGCAGCTCCACCCCAACTGACCTCTATGGCTACACCTTC. Protein: CASSSTPTDLYGYTF.

CDR3 nucleotides: TGTGCAAGTCGCCCGAGGGGGCGTTATGGGCGGACCCATAGCAATCAGCCCCAGCATTTT. The encoded protein is CASRPRGRYGRTHSNQPQHF. The V call is TRBV12-2, the J call TRBJ1-5; TRBD1 is taken as the D call from the table, unchecked against the DNA. TRBV12-2 is tagged as a pseudogene. The CDR3 is made up of 20 amino acids.

The V call is TRBV3-1 (or the pseudogene TRBV3-2), the J call TRBJ1-6; D is uncertain. Trimming stripped 1 base from V and 10 bases from J, with 14 bases between. CDR1 and CDR2 from the germline V gene are LGHDT and YNNKEL (reference sequence). The CDR3 runs 15 residues. The CDR3 reads CASSQGLGGNSPLHF. CDR3 nucleotide sequence: TGTGCCAGCAGCCAAGGGCTCGGAGGGAACTCACCCCTCCACTTT.

The genes are TRBV19 and TRBJ2-2, with D maybe TRBD1 (7 bases). CDR3 length equals 14 residues. Trimming took 5 bases from V and 6 from J, leaving 13 bases between them. CDR1 is LNHDA, CDR2 SQIVND, per germline (reference sequence). As DNA, the CDR3 is TGTGCCAGTAGTGTGGAGGGGGCAGCCGGGGAGCTGTTTTTT. This encodes CASSVEGAAGELFF.

The chain links TRBV6-5 to TRBJ2-7; the D is unclear. With 3 bases removed from V and 1 base from J, the gap between germline ends came to 7 bases. This CDR3 is built from 13 residues. The germline V gene encodes CDR1 MNHEY and CDR2 SVGAGI. The CDR3 DNA sequence: TGTGCCAGCAGTTATCAGGTGTCCTACGAGCAGTACTTC. Protein product: CASSYQVSYEQYF.

This clone came up a few times. This chain connects TRBV19 to TRBJ2-7, with D possibly being TRBD2 (5 bases). The germline V gene encodes CDR1 LNHDA and CDR2 SQIVND (reference sequence). The germline V and J ends were trimmed by 7 bases and 2 bases, with 15 bases remaining between them. The CDR3 is 14 residues long. For the CDR3, the DNA is TGTGCCAGTACCCCATCCGCCGGGGCCTACGAGCAGTACTTC. Encoded protein: CASTPSAGAYEQYF.

This rearrangement joins TRBV2 to TRBJ2-5; D perhaps matches TRBD2 (7 bases). The V and J ends lost 11 bases and 5 bases respectively, with 15 bases between them. The CDR3 has 12 amino acids. The germline CDR1 and CDR2 sequences are SNHLY and FYNNEI. The CDR3 DNA is TGTGCCGCACCCGGGGGGCAGGAGACCCAGTACTTC. Translating gives CAAPGGQETQYF.

This chain joins TRBV7-3 and TRBJ2-7; the D gene is possibly TRBD2 (5 bases). Germline assignment: CDR1 SGHTA and CDR2 FQGTGA. CDR3 length equals 13 residues. The germline V and J ends were trimmed by 0 bases and 3 bases, with 6 bases remaining between them. CDR3 DNA sequence: TGTGCCAGCAGCTTAACTCGGGACTACGAGCAGTACTTC. Its protein is CASSLTRDYEQYF.

The chain is built from TRBV29-1 and TRBJ2-1; 13 nucleotides match TRBD2. J was trimmed by 0 bases and V by 2 bases; bases with no gene match: 7. Germline V gene lookup returns CDR1 SQVTM and CDR2 ANQGSEA. This CDR3 has 18 amino acids. The CDR3 loop reads CSVERTSGSYRSYNEQFF. CDR3 nucleotides: TGCAGCGTTGAACGGACTAGCGGGAGTTACCGCTCCTACAATGAGCAGTTCTTC.